This T cell receptor (beta chain) was retrieved from a study of blood T cell repertoires in COVID-19. Per the study methods: Nucleated cell counts were estimated from reference gene primer amplification. Repertoires were generated with immunoSEQ multiplex PCR, while TCRdb's copy carries only in-frame clones and drops some. The V and J calls and the clone size are those of that table, but D and trimming were determined from the DNA. The sample holds some 270,000 clones, 70% to 90% seen once. All recovered Cohort 3 donors got two negative PCRs, got clearance, or saw symptom resolution. Germline V gene sequence: CDR1 MNHNS, CDR2 SASEGT. The CDR3 sequence is 15 residues long. The V and J ends lost 1 base and 0 bases respectively, with 6 bases between them.

Sample: PBMCs or T cells enriched from blood (not recorded which). This sequence originates from a woman in her twenties or thirties who had recovered from COVID-19. The V gene is TRBV6-1, the J gene TRBJ1-4; D unresolved. The CDR3, as DNA: TGTGCCAGCAGTGAAGGCGCCTCAACTAATGAAAAACTGTTTTTT. Protein sequence: CASSEGASTNEKLFF.